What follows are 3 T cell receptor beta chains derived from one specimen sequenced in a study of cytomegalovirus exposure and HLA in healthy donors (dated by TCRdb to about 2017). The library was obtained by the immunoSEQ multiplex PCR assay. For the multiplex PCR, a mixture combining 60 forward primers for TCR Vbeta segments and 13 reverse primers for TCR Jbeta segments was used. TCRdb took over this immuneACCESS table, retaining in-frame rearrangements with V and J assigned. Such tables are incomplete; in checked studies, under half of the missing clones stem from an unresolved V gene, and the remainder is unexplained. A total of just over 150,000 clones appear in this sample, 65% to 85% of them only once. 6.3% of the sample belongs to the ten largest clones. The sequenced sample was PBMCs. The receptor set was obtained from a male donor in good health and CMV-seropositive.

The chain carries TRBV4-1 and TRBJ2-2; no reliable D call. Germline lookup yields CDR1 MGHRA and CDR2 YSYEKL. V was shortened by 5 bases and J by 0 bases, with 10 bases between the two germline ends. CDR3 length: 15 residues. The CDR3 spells CASSFEAPNTGELFF. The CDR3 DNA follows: TGCGCCAGCAGCTTCGAGGCGCCGAACACCGGGGAGCTGTTTTTT.

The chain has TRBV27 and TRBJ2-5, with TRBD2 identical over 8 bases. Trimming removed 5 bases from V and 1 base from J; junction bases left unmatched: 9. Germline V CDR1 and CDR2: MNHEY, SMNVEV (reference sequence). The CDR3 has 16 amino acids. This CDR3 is CASSMGLRGAQETQYF. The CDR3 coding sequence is TGTGCCAGCAGTATGGGTTTGCGGGGGGCCCAAGAGACCCAGTACTTC.

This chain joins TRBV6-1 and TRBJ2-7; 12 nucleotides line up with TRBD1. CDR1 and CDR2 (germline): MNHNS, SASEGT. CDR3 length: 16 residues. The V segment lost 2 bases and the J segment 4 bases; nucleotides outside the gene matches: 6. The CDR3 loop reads CASSESGTGGRYEQYF. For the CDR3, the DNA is TGTGCCAGCAGTGAAAGCGGGACAGGGGGCAGGTACGAGCAGTACTTC.